The 7 T cell receptor beta chains listed next were all sequenced from one sample in a study of shared clonotypes between healthy human individuals. Produced via immunoSEQ multiplex PCR; TCRdb's table is partial and in-frame only. Here the sample spans approximately 98,000 clones, more than 65% being singletons. Sequences were obtained from memory CD8+ T cells sorted from blood. As for subset: CD45RO+ cells pooled with CCR7-negative TemRA cells. These receptors were taken from a young woman in good health.

This clone is classed as medium-sized. This chain uses TRBV10-3 with TRBJ2-7; D gene unclear. V lost 0 bases to trimming and J lost 6 bases, with 15 bases between them. The length of the CDR3 is 15 residues. Germline CDR1 is ENHRY and CDR2 is SYGVKD. CDR3 in DNA: TGTGCCATCAGTGAGTCTTGGGATCCCCCCTCCGAGCAGTACTTC. Translation gives CAISESWDPPSEQYF.

The chain recombines TRBV6-4 with TRBJ1-6; 8 bases align to TRBD1. V gave up 2 bases and J gave up 8 bases; unmatched junction bases: 2. This CDR3 contains 14 residues. The V gene's germline CDR1 is MRHNA and CDR2 SNTAGT. CDR3 bases: TGTGCCAGCAGTGACGGACAGGGTCATTCACCCCTCCACTTT. Its protein product is CASSDGQGHSPLHF.

This clone has a single count. The chain is built from TRBV28 and TRBJ1-5; TRBD1 matches 7 bases. J gave up 1 base and V 3 bases, and 0 bases lay outside the gene matches. Germline loops: CDR1 MDHEN, CDR2 SYDVKM. This CDR3 region has 14 residues. Written as DNA, the CDR3 is TGTGCCAGCAGTTTGGGACAGAGCAATCAGCCCCAGCATTTT. Its protein is CASSLGQSNQPQHF.

The V and J genes are TRBV5-1 and TRBJ1-4; 9 bases are a match to TRBD1. This CDR3 is built from 13 residues. V was clipped by 7 bases and J by 6 bases; unmatched bases: 4. Germline values: CDR1 SGHRS, CDR2 YFSETQ. The CDR3, as DNA: TGCGCCAGCCGTACAGGGGGCTATGAAAAACTGTTTTTT. Protein sequence: CASRTGGYEKLFF.

The chain recombines TRBV7-8 with TRBJ2-5; 12 bases map to TRBD2. V lost 4 bases to trimming and J lost 0 bases; unmatched junction nucleotides: 6. Germline V gene data show CDR1 as SGHVS and CDR2 as FQNEAQ. The CDR3 length is 17 residues. The CDR3 DNA reads TGTGCCAGCAGCTGGCCTCTAGCGGGAGGGAACCAAGAGACCCAGTACTTC. Amino acids: CASSWPLAGGNQETQYF.

This clone was counted a few times. The V call is TRBV5-1, the J call TRBJ2-5; D may be TRBD1 (5 bases). The CDR3 spans 14 residues. The germline V gene encodes CDR1 SGHRS and CDR2 YFSETQ. Trimming stripped 5 bases from V and 5 bases from J, with 16 bases between. The CDR3 DNA follows: TGCGCCAGCAGTTTTCAGGGTTTGAGGGAGACCCAGTACTTC. It yields the protein CASSFQGLRETQYF.

This chain links TRBV5-4 with TRBJ2-5; TRBD1 matches 7 bases. The assigned J gene may be wrong: the sequence end matches TRBJ2-7 better. The CDR3 is made up of 14 amino acids. Looked up from germline, CDR1 is SGHNT and CDR2 is YYREEE (reference sequence). This chain's CDR3 is CASRPGQDPYEQYF. Here the CDR3 DNA reads TGTGCCAGCAGGCCCGGACAGGATCCCTACGAGCAGTACTTC.